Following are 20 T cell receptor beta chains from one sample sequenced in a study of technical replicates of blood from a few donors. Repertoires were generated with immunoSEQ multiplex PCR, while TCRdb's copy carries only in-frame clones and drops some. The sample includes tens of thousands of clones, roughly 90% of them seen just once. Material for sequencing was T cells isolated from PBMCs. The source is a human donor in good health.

In DNA form, the CDR3 reads TGTGCCAGCAGCTTGGCCGGGACTAGCGTTGAGGAGTATTTT. It encodes CASSLAGTSVEEYF. This chain links TRBV7-2 with TRBJ2-3; 10 bases map to TRBD2. The V and J ends lost 3 bases and 13 bases, in that order; junction bases with no gene match: 10. Germline V CDR1 and CDR2: SGHTA, FQGNSA. CDR3 size: 14 residues.

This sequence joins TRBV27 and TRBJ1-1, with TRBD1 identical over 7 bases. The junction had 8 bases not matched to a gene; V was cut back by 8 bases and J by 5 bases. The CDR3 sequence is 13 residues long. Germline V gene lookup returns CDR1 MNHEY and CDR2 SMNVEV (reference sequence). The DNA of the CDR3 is TGTGCCAGCCAAACAGGGGTAAGGACTGAAGCTTTCTTT. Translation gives CASQTGVRTEAFF.

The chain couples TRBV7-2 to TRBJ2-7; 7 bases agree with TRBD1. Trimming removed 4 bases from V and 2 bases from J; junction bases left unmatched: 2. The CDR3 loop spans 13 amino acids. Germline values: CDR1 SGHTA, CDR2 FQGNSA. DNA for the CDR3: TGTGCCAGCAGCTGGGACAGAGCCTACGAGCAGTACTTC. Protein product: CASSWDRAYEQYF.

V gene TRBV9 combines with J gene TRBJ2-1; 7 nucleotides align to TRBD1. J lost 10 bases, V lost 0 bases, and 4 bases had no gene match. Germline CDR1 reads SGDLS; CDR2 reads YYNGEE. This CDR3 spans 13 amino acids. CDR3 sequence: CASSVAGTAEQFF. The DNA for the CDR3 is TGTGCCAGCAGCGTAGCAGGGACAGCCGAGCAGTTCTTC. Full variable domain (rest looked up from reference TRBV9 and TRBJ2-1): DSGVTQTPKHLITATGQRVTLRCSPRSGDLSVYWYQQSLDQGLQFLIQYYNGEERAKGNILERFSAQQFPDLHSELNLSSLELGDSALYFCASSVAGTAEQFFGPGTRLTVL.

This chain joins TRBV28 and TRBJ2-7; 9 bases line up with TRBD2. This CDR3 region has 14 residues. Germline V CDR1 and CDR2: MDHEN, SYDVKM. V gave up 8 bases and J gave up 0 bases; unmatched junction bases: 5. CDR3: CASGASGTSYEQYF. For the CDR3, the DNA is TGTGCCAGCGGGGCTAGCGGGACCTCCTACGAGCAGTACTTC.

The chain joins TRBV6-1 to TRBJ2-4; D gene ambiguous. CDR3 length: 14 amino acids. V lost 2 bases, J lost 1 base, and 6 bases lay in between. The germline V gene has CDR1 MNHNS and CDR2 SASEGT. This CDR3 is CASSELSAKNIQYF. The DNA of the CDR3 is TGTGCCAGCAGTGAACTATCGGCCAAAAACATTCAGTACTTC.

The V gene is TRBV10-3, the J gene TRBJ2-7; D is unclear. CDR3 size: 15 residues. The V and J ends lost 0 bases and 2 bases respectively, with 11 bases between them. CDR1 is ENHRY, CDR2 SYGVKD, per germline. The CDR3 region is CAISESPGNPYEQYF. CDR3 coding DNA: TGTGCCATCAGTGAGTCCCCCGGTAATCCCTACGAGCAGTACTTC.

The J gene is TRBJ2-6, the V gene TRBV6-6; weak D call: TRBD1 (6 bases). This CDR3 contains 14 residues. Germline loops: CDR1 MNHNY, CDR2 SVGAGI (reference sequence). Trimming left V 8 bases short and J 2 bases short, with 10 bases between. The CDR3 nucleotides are TGTGCCAGCGGTACAGGGCCTGGGGCCAACGTCCTGACTTTC. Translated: CASGTGPGANVLTF.

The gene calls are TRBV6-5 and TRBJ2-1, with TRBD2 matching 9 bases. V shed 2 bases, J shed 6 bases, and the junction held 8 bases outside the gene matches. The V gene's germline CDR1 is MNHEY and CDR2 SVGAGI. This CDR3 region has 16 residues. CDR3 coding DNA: TGTGCCAGCAGTTACCTAACGGGACTAGCAGTCAATGAGCAGTTCTTC. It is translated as CASSYLTGLAVNEQFF.

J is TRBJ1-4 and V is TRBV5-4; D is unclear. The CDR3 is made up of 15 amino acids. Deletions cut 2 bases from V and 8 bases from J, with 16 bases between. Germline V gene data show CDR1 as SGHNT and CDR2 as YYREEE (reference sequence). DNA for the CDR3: TGTGCCAGCAGCTTCCCTCAGGATAGCGGCGAAAAACTGTTTTTT. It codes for CASSFPQDSGEKLFF.

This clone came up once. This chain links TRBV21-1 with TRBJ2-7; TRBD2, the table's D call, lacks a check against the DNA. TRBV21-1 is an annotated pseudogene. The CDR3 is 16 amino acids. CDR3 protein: CASSKDTGLTSYEQYF. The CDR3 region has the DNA TGTGCCAGCAGCAAAGATACGGGACTGACCTCCTACGAGCAGTACTTC.

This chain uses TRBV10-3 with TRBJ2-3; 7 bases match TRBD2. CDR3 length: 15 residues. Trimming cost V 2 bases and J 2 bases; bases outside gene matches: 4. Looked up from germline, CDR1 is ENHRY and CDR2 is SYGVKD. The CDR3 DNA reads TGTGCCATCAGTGAGAGGCGGGACTACACAGATACGCAGTATTTT. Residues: CAISERRDYTDTQYF.

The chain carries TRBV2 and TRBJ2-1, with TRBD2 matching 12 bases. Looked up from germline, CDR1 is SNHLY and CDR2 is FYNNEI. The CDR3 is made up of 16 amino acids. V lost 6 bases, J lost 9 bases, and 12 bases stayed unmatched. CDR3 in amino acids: CASRGSSGRALGEQFF. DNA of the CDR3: TGTGCCAGCAGGGGGTCTAGCGGGAGGGCCTTAGGTGAGCAGTTCTTC. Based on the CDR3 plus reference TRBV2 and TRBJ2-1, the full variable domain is EPEVTQTPSHQVTQMGQEVILRCVPISNHLYFYWYRQILGQKVEFLVSFYNNEISEKSEIFDDQFSVERPDGSNFTLKIRSTKLEDSAMYFCASRGSSGRALGEQFFGPGTRLTVL.

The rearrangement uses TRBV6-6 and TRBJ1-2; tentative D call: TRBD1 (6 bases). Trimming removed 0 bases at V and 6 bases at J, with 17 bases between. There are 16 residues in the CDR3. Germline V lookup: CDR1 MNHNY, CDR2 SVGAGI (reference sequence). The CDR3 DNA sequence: TGTGCCAGCAGTTACTCGAGGGGAGGGGGAGGGGATGGCTACACCTTC. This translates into CASSYSRGGGGDGYTF.

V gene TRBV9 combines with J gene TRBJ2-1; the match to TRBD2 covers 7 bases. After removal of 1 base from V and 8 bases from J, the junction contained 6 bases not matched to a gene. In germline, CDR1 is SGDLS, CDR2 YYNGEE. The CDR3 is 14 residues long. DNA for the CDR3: TGTGCCAGCAGCGTAAGGACTCTAGCGGATGAGCAGTTCTTC. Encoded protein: CASSVRTLADEQFF.

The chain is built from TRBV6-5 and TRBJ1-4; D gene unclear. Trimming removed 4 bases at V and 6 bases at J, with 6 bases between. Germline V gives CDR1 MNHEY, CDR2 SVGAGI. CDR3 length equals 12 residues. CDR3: CASSSTDEKLFF. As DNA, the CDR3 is TGTGCCAGCAGTTCTACGGATGAAAAACTGTTTTTT.

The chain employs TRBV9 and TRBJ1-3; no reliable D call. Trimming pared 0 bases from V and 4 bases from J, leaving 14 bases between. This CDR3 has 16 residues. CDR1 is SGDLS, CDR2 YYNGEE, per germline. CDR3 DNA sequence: TGTGCCAGCAGCGTAGATCACGGCGACAAAGGAAACACCATATATTTT. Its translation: CASSVDHGDKGNTIYF.

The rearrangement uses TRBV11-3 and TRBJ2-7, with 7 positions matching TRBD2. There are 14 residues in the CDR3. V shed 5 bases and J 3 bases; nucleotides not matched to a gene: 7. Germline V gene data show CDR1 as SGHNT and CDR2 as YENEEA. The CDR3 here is CASSPAERDYEQYF. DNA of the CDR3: TGTGCCAGCAGCCCCGCCGAGCGGGACTACGAGCAGTACTTC.

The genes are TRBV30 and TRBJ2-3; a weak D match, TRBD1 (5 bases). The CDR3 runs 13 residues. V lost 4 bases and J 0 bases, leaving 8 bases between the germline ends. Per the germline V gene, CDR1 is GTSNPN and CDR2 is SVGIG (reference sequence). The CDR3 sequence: CAWKPGSTDTQYF. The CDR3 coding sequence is TGTGCCTGGAAGCCAGGGAGCACAGATACGCAGTATTTT.

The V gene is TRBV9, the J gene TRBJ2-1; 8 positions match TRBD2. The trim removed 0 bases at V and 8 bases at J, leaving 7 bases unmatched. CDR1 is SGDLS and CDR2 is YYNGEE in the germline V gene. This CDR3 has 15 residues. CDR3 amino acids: CASSVGMGLGDEQFF. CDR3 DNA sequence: TGTGCCAGCAGCGTAGGAATGGGACTAGGTGATGAGCAGTTCTTC.